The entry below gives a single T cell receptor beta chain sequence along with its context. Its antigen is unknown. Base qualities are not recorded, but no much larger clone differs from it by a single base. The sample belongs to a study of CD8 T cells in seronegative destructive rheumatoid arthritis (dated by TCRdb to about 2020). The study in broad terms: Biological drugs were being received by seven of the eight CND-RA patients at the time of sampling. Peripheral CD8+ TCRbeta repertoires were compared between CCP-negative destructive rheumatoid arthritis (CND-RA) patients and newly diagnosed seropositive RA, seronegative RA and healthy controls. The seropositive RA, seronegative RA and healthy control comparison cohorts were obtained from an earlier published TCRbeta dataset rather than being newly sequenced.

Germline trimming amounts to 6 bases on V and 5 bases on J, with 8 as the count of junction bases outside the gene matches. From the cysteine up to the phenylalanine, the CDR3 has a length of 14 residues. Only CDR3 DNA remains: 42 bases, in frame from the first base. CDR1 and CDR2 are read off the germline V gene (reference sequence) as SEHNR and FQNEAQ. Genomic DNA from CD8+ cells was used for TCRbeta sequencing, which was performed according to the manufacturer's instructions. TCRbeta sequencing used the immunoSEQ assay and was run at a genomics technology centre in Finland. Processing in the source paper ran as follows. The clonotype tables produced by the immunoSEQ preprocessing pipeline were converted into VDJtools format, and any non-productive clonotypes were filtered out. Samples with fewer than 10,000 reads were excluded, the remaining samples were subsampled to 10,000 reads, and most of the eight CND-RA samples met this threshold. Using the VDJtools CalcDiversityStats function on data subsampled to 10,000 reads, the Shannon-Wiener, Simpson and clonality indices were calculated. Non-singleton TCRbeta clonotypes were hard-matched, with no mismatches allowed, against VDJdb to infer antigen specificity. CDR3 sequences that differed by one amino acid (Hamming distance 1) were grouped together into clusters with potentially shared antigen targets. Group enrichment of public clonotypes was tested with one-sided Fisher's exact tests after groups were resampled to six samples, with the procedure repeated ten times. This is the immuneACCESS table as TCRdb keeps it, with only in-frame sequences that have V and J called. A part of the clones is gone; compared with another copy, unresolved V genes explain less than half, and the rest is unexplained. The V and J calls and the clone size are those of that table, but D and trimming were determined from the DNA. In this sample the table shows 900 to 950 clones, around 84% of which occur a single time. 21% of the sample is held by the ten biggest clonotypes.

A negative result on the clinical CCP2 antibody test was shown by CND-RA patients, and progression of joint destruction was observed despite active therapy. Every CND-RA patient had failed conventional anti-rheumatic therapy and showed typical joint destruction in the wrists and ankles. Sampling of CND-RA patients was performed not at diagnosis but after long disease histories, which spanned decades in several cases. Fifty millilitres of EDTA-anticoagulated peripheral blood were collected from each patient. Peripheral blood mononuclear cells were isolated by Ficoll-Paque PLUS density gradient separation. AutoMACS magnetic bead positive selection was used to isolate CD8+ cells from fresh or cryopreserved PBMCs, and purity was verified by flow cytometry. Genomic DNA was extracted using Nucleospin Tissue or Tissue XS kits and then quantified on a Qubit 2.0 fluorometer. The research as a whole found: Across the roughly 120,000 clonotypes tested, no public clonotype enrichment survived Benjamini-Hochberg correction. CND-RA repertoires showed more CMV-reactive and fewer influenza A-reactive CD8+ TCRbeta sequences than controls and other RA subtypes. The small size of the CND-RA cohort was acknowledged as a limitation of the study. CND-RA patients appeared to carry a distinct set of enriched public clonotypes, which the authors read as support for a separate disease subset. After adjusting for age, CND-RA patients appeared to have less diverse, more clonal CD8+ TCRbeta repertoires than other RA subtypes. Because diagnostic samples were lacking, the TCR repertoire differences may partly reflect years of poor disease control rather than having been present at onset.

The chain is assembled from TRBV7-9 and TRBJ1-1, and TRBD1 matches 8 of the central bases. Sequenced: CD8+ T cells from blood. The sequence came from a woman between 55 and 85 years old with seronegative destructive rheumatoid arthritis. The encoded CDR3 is CASSGQGPTTEAFF. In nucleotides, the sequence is TGTGCCAGCAGTGGACAGGGCCCGACAACTGAAGCTTTCTTT.